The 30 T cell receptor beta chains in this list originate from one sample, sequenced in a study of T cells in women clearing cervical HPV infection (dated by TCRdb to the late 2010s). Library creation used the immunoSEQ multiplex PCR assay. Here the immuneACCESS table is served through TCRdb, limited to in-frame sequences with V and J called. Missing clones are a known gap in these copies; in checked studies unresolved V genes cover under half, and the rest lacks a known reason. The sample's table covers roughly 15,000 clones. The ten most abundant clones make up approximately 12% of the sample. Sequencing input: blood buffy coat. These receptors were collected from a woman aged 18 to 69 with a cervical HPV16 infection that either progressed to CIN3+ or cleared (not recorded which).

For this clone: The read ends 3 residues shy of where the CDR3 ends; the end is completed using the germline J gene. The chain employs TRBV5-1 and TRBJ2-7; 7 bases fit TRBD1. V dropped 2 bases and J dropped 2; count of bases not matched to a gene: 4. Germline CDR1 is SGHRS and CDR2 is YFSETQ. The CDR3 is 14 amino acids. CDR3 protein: CASSLTGAPYEQYF. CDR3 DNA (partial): TGCGCCAGCAGCTTAACAGGGGCCCCCTACGAG.

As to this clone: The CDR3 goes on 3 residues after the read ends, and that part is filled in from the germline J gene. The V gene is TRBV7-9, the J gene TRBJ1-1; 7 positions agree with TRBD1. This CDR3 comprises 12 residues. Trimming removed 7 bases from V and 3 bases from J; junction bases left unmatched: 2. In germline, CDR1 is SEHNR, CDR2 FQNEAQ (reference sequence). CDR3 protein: CASNTGDTEAFF. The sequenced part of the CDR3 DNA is TGTGCCAGCAACACAGGGGACACTGAA.

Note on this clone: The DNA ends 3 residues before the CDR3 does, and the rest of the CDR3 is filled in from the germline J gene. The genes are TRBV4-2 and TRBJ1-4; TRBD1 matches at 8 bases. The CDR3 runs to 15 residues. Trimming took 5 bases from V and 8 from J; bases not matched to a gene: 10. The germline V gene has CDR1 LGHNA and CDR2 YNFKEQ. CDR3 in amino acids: CASSNLQGVEEKLFF. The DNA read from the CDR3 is TGTGCCAGCAGCAACCTACAGGGGGTGGAGGAAAAA.

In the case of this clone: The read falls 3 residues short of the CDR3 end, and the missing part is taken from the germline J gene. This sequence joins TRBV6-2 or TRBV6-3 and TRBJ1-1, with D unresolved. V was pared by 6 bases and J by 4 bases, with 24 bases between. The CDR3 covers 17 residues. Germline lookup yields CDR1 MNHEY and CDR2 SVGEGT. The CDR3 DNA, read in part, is TGTGCCAGCAGCCCCCTTACGGGGAAGGTTGACGTCACTGAA. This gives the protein CASSPLTGKVDVTE. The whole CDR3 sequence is CASSPLTGKVDVTEAFF.

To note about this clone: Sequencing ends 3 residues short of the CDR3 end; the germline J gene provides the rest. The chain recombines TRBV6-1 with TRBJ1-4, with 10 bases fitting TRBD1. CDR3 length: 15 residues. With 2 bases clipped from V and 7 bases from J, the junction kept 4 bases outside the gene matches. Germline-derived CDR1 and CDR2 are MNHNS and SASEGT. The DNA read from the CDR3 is TGTGCCAGCAGTGAATTAGGGACAGGGGCTGAAAAA. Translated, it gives CASSELGTGAEK. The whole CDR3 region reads CASSELGTGAEKLFF.

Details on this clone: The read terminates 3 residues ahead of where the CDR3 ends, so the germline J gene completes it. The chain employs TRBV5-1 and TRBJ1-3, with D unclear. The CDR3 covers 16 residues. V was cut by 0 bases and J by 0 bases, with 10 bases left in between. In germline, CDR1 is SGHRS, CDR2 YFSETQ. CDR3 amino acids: CASSLVQVRSGNTIYF. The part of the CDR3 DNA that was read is TGCGCCAGCAGCTTGGTGCAGGTCCGCTCTGGAAACACC.

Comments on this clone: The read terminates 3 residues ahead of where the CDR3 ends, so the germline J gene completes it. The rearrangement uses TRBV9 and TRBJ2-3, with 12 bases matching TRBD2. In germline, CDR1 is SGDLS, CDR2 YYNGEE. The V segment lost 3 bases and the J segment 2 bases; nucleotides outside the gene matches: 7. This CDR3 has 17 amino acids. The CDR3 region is CASSGPASGGDTDTQYF. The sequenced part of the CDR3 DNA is TGTGCCAGCAGCGGCCCAGCTAGCGGGGGGGACACAGATACG.

CDR3 residues: CSAELDRQETQYF. The CDR3 DNA, read in part, is TGCAGTGCCGAGTTGGACAGACAAGAGACC. The gene calls are TRBV20-1 and TRBJ2-5, with TRBD1 as a possible D gene (6 bases). The read ends 3 residues before the CDR3 terminus; that terminus is restored from the germline J gene. Trimming cost V 6 bases and J 2 bases, with 13 bases left between them. There are 13 residues in the CDR3. Germline V gives CDR1 DFQATT, CDR2 SNEGSKA (reference sequence).

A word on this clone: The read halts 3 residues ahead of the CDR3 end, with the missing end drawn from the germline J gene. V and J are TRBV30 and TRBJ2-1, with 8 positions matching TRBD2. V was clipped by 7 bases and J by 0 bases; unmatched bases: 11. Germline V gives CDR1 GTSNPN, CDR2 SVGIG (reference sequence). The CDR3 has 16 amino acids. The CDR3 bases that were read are TGTGCCTTCGCTAGCGGGTTGGGGAGCTCCTACAATGAG. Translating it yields CAFASGLGSSYNE. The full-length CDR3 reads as CAFASGLGSSYNEQFF. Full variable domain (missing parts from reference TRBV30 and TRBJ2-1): SQTIHQWPATLVQPVGSPLSLECTVEGTSNPNLYWYRQAAGRGLQLLFYSVGIGQISSEVPQNLSASRPQDRQFILSSKKLLLSDSGFYLCAFASGLGSSYNEQFFGPGTRLTVL.

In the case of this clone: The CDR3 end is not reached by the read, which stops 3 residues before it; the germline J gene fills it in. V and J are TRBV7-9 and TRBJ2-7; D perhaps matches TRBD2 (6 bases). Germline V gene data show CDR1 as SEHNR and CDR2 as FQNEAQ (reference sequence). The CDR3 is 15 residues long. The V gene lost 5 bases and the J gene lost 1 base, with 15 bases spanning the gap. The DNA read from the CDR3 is TGTGCCAGCAGCCCGGTGGGGGGTCCATCCTACGAG. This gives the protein CASSPVGGPSYE. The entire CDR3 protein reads CASSPVGGPSYEQYF.

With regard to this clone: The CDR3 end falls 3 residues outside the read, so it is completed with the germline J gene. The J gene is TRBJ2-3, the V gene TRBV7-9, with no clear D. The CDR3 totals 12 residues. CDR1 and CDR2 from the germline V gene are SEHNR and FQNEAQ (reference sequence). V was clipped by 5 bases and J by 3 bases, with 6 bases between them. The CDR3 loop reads CASSAATDTQYF. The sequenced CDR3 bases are TGTGCCAGCAGCGCAGCGACAGATACG.

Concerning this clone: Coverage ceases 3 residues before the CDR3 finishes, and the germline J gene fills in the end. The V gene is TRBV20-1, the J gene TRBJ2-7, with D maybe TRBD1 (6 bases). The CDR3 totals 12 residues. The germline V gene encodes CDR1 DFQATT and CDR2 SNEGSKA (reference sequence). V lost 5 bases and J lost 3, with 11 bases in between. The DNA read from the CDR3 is TGCAGTGCTTCATTAGGGGGCTACGAG. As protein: CSASLGGYE. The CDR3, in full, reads CSASLGGYEQYF.

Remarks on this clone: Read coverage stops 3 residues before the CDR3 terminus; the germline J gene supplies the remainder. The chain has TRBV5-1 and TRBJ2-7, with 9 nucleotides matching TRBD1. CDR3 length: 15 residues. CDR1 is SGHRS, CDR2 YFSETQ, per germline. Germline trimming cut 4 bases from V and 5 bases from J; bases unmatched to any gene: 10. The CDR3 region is CASSLTGGARNEQYF. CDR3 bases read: TGCGCCAGCAGCCTAACAGGGGGCGCGAGGAACGAG.

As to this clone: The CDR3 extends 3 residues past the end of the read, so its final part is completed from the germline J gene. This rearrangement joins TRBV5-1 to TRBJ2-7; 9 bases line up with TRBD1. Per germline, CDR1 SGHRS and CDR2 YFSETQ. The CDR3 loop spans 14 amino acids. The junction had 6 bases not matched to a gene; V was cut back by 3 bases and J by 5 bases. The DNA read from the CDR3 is TGCGCCAGCAGCTCCGGGACAGGGATCAACGAG. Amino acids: CASSSGTGINE. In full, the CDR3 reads CASSSGTGINEQYF.

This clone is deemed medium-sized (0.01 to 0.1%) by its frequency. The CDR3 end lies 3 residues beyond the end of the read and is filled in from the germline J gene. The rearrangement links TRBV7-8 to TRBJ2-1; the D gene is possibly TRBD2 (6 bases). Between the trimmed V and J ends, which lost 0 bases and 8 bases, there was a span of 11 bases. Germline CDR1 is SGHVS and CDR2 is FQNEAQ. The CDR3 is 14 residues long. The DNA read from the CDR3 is TGTGCCAGCAGCTTAGCGCTATGGGGGGATGAG. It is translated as CASSLALWGDE. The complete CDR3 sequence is CASSLALWGDEQFF.

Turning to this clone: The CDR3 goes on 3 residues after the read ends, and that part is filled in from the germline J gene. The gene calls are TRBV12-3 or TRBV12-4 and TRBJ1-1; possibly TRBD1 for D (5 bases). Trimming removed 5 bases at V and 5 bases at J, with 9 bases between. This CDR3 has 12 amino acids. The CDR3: CASSGGMTEAFF. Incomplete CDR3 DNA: TGTGCCAGCAGTGGGGGGATGACTGAA.

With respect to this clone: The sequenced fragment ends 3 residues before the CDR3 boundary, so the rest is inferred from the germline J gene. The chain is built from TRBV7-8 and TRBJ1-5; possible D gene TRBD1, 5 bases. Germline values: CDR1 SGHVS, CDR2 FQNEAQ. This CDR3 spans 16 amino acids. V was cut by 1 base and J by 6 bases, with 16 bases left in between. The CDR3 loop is CASSLGVGGALQPQHF. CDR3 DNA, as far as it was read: TGTGCCAGCAGCTTAGGGGTGGGGGGAGCGCTTCAGCCC. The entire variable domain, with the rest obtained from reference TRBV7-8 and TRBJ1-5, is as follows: GAGVSQSPRYKVAKRGQDVALRCDPISGHVSLFWYQQALGQGPEFLTYFQNEAQLDKSGLPSDRFFAERPEGSVSTLKIQRTQQEDSAVYLCASSLGVGGALQPQHFGDGTRLSIL.

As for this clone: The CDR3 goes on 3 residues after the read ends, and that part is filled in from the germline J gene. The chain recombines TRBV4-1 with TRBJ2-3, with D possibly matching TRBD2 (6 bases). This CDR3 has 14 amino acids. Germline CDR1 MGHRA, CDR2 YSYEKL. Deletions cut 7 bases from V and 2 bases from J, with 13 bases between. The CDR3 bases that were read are TGCGCCAGCACTTTGGGGGGATCCACAGATACG. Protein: CASTLGGSTDT. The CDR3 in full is CASTLGGSTDTQYF.

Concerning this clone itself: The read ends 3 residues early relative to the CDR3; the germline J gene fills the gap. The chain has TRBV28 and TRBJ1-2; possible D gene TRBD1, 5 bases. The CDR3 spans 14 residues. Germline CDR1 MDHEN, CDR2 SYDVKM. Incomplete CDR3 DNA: TGTGCCAGCAGTTCTTCAGGGTTGTTGTGGGGC. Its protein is CASSSSGLLWG. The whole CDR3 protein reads CASSSSGLLWGYTF.

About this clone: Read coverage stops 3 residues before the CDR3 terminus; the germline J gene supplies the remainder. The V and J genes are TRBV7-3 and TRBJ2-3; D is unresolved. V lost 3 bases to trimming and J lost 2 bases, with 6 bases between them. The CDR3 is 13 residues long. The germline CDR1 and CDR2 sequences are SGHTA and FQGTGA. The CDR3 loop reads CASSFDSTDTQYF. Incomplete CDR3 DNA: TGTGCCAGCAGCTTTGACTCCACAGATACG.

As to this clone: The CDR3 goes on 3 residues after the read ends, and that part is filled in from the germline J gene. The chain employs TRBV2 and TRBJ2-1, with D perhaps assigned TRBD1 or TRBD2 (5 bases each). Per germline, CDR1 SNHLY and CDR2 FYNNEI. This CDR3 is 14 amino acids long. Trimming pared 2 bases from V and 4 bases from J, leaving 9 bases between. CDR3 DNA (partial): TGTGCCAGCAGTGAAATGAGGGGATACAATGAG. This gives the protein CASSEMRGYNE. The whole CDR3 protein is CASSEMRGYNEQFF.

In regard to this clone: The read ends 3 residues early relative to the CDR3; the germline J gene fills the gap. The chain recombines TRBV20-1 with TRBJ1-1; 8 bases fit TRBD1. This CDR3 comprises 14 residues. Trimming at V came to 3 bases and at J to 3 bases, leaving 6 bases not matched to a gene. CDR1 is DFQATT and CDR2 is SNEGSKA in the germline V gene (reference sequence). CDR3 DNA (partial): TGCAGTGCTAGCCAGGGGGCGGGGTACACTGAA. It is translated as CSASQGAGYTE. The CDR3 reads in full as CSASQGAGYTEAFF.

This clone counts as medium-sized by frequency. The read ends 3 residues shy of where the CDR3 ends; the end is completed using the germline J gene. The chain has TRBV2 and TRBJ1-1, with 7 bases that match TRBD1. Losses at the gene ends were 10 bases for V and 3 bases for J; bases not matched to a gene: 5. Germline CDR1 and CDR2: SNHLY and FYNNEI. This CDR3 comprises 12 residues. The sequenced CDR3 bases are TGTGCCACCGGGACAGACTACACTGAA. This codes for CATGTDYTE. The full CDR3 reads CATGTDYTEAFF.

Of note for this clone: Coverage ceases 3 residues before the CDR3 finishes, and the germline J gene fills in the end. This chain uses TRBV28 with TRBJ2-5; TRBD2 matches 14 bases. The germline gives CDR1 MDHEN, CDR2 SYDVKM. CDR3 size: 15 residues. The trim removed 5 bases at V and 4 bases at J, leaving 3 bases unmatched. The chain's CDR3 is CASSVGLAGAETQYF. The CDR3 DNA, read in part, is TGTGCCAGCAGTGTGGGACTAGCGGGAGCAGAGACC.

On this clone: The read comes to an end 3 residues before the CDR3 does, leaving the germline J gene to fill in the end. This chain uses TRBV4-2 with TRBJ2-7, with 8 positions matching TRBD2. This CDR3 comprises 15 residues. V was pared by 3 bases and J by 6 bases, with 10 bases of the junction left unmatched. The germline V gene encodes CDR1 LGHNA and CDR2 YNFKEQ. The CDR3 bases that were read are TGTGCCAGCAGCCAGCAGCCGGGACTAGTCGTCGAG. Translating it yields CASSQQPGLVVE. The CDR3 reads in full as CASSQQPGLVVEQYF.

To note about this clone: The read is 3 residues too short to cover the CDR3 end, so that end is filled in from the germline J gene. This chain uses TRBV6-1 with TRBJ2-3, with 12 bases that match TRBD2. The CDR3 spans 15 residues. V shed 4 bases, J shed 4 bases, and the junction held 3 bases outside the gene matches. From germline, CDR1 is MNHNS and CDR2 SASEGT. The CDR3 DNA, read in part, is TGTGCCAGCAGTGCTAGCGGGGGGGCTTCAGATACG. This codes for CASSASGGASDT. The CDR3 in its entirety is CASSASGGASDTQYF.

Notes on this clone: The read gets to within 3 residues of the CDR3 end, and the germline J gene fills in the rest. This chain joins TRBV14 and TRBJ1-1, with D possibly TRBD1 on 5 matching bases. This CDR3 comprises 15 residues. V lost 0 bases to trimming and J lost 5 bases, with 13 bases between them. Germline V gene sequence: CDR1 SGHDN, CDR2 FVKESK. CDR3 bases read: TGTGCCAGCAGCCAAGATTGGGGGGGGAGGACTGAA. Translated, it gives CASSQDWGGRTE. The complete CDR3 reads CASSQDWGGRTEAFF.

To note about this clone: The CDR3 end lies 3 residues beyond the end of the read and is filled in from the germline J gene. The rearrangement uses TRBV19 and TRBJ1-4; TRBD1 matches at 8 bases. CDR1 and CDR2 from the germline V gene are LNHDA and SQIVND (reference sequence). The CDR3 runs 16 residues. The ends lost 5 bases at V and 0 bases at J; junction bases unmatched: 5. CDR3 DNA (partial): TGTGCCAGTAGTCGACAGGGGAGTGCAACTAATGAAAAA. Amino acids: CASSRQGSATNEK. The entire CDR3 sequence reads CASSRQGSATNEKLFF.

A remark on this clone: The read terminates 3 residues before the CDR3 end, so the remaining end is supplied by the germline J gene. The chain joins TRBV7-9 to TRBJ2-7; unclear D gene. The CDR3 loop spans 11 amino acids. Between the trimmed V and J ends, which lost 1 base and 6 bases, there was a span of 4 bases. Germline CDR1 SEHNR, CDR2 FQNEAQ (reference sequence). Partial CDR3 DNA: TGTGCCAGCAGCTTAGAGCGCGAG. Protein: CASSLERE. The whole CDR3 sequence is CASSLEREQYF.

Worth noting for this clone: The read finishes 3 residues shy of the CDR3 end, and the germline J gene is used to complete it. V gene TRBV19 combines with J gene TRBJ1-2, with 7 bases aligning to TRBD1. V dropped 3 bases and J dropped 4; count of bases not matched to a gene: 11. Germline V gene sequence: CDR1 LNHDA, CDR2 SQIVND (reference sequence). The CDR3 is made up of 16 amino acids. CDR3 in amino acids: CASSIDAGGIAYGYTF. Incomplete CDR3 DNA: TGTGCCAGTAGTATCGATGCAGGGGGTATCGCCTATGGC.